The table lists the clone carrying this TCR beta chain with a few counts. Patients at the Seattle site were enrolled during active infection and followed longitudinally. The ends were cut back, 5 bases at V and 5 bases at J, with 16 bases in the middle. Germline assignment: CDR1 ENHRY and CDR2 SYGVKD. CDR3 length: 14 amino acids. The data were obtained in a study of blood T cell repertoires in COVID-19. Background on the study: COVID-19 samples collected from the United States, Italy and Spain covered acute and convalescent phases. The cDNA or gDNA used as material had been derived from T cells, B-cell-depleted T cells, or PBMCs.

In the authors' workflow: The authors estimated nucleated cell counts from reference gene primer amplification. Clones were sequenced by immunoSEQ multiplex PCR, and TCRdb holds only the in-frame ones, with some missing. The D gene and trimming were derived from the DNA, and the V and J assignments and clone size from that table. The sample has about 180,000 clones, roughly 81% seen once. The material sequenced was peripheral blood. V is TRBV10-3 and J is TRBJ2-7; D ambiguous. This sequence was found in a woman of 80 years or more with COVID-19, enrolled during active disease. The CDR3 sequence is CAISPSSNVDEQYF. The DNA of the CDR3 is TGTGCCATCAGTCCGTCCTCAAACGTAGACGAGCAGTACTTC.